This TCR beta chain was sequenced for a study of sequential checkpoint blockade in melanoma (dated by TCRdb to 2018 to 2020). Context from the whole study: In a 1:1 randomization, patients received either first-line nivolumab then ipilimumab (arm A) or ipilimumab then nivolumab (arm B). Maintenance nivolumab came after both trial sequences.

The immunoSEQ Assay was used to immunosequence TCRbeta CDR3 regions from genomic DNA. Prior to high-throughput sequencing, genomic DNA was amplified by bias-controlled multiplex PCR. Concerning the study's data processing: To quantify the absolute abundance of each unique TCRbeta CDR3 region, the sequences were collapsed and filtered. Clonality was defined as 1 minus Pielou's evenness and was calculated using productive rearrangements only. A previously published method was used to identify clones with significantly greater frequencies in on-treatment samples than in baseline samples. The immuneACCESS repertoire file appears here via TCRdb, limited to in-frame rearrangements. These files lack a portion of the clones; in checked studies, under half of the deficit traces to unresolved V genes, and the cause of the others is not known. That table supplies the V and J calls and clone size; D and trimming were determined from the DNA. The sample includes around 41,000 clones, with approximately 90% observed a single time. The ten largest account for 12% of the sample.

With respect to this clone: Its antigen is currently not known. It has no much larger one-base neighbor in the sample; base qualities were not kept.

On the study overall, not on this receptor specifically: The response-prediction model combining TCR metrics and mutation burden needs validation in larger, independent patient cohorts.

What the treatment or condition label conveys for this sample: randomized to nivolumab then ipilimumab (arm A) or the reverse (arm B). None of the patients in the trial had previously been given DNA-damaging chemotherapy. On a FACS Aria II flow cytometer, live CD3+CD8+ cells that were negative for CD19 and CD56 were sorted from thawed PBMCs. The samples were obtained from melanoma patients enrolled in CheckMate 064, an open-label, randomized phase II trial testing sequential checkpoint blockade. Peripheral blood mononuclear cells were collected by leukapheresis, purified using Ficoll-Paque, and frozen in human serum containing approximately 9.8% DMSO. Immediately after sorting, the purity of the sorted blood CD3+CD8+ cells was confirmed to be >98%, and DNA was then extracted. The CDR3 spans 16 residues, from the cysteine through the phenylalanine. The sequence is cut down to CDR3 DNA, 48 bases in frame from base 1. Looking up the germline V gene yields CDR1 MNHEY and CDR2 SVGAGI. Trimming accounts for 4 bases at V and 2 bases at J, while the number of junction bases matched to no gene is 9.

The sample here was CD8+ T cells sorted from blood (inferred from file names), taken from a patient given nivolumab and ipilimumab in sequence. This TCR came from a human donor with melanoma. The chain is made from TRBV6-5 and TRBJ2-7, with 9 bases matching TRBD1. The sequenced DNA is TGTGCCAGCAGTTTCGCCGCCGGGACAGGGACCTACGAGCAGTACTTC. Protein translation: CASSFAAGTGTYEQYF.